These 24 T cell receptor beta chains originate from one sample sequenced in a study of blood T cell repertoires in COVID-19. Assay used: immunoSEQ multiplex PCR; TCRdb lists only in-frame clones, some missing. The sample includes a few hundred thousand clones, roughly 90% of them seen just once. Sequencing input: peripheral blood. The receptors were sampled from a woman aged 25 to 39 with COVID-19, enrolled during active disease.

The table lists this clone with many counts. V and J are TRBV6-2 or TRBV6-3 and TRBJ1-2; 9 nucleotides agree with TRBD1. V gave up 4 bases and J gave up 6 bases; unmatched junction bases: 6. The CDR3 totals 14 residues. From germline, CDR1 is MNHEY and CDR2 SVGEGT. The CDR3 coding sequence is TGTGCCAGCAGTTCTACTACAGGGGGCCATGGCTACACCTTC. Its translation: CASSSTTGGHGYTF.

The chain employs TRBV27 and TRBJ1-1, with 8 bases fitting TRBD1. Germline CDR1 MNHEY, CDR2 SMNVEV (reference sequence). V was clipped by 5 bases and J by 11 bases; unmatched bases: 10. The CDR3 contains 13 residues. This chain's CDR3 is CASSPWDRLYAFF. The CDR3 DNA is TGTGCCAGCAGTCCGTGGGACAGGCTTTACGCTTTCTTT.

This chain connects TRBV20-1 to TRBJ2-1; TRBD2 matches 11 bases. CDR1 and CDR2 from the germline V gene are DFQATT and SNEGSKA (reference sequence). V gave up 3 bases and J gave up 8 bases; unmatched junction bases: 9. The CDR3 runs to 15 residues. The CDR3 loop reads CSASVSGRARDEQFF. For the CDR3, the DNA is TGCAGTGCTAGTGTTAGCGGGAGGGCTCGGGATGAGCAGTTCTTC.

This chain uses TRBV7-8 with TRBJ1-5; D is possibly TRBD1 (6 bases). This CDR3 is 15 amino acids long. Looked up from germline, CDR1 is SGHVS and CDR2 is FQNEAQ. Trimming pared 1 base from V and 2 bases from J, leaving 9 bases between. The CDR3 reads CASSLGRQGNQPQHF. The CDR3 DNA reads TGTGCCAGCAGCTTAGGAAGACAGGGCAATCAGCCCCAGCATTTT.

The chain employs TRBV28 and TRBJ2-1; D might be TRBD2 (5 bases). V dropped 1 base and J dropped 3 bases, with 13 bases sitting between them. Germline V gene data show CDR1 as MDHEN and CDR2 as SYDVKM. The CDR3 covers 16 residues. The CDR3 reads CASSLLDLLDYNEQFF. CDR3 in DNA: TGTGCCAGCAGTTTATTGGACTTACTGGACTACAATGAGCAGTTCTTC.

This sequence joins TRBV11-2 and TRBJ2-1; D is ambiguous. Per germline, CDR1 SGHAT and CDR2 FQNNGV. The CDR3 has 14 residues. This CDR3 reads CANSRTDSYNEQFF. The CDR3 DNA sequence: TGTGCAAACAGCCGTACAGATTCCTACAATGAGCAGTTCTTC.

CDR3 DNA: TGCAGCGTCGGCGCGACTGCTGAAAAACTGTTTTTT. Its protein is CSVGATAEKLFF. This sequence joins TRBV29-1 and TRBJ1-4; no definite D call. Germline V gene sequence: CDR1 SQVTM, CDR2 ANQGSEA. This CDR3 is built from 12 residues. V was pared by 6 bases and J by 7 bases, with 12 bases between.

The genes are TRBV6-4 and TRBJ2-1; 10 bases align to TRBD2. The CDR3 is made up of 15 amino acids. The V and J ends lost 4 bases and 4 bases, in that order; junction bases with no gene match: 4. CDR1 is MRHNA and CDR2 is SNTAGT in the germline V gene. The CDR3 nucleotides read TGTGCCAGCAGTGTAGAAGCGGGAGGGTACAATGAGCAGTTCTTC. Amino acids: CASSVEAGGYNEQFF.

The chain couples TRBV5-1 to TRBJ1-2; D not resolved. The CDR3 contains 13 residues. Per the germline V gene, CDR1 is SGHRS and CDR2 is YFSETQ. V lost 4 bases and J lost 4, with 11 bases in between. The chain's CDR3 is CASSETIAYGYTF. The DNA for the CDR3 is TGCGCCAGCAGCGAGACAATTGCCTATGGCTACACCTTC.

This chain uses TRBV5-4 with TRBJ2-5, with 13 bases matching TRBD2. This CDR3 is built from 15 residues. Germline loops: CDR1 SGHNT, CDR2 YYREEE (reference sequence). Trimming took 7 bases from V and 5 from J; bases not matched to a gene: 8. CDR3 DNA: TGTGCCAGCTATGCGCGGACTAGCGGGAGTGAGACCCAGTACTTC. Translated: CASYARTSGSETQYF.

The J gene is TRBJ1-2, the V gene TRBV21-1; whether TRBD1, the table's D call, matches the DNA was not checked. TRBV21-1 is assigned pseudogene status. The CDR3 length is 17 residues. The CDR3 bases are TGTGCCAGCAGCAAAATTAAGGGACAGAGAACTAACTACGGCTACACCTTC. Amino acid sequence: CASSKIKGQRTNYGYTF.

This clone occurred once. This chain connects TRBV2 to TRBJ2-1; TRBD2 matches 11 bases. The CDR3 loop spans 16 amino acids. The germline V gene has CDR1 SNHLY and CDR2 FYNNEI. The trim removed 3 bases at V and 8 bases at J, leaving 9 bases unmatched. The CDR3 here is CASSEISGRAWDEQFF. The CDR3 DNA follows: TGTGCCAGCAGTGAGATTAGCGGGAGGGCCTGGGATGAGCAGTTCTTC.

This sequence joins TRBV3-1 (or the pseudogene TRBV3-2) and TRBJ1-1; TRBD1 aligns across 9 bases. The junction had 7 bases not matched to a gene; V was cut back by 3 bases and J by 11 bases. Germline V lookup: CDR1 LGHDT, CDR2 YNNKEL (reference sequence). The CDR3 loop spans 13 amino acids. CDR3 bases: TGTGCCAGCAGCCAGGGGACAGGGCTTGCGGCTTTCTTT. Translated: CASSQGTGLAAFF.

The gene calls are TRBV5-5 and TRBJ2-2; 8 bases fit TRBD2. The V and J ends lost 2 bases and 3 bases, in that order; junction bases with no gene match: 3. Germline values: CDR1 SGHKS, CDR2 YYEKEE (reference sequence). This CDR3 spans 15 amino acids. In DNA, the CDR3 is TGTGCCAGCAGCTTAAAAGCGGGAGACACCGGGGAGCTGTTTTTT. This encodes CASSLKAGDTGELFF.

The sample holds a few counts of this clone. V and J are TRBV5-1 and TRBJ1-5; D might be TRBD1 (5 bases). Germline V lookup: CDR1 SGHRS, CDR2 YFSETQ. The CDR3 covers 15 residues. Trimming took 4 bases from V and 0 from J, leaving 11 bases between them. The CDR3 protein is CASSRGDNSNQPQHF. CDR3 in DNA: TGCGCCAGCAGCCGGGGGGATAATAGCAATCAGCCCCAGCATTTT.

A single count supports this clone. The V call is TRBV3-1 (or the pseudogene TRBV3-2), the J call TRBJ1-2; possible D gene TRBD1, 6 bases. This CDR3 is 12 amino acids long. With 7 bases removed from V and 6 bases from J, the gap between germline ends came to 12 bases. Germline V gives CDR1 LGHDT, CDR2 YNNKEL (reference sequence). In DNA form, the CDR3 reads TGTGCCAGCACCCGGGGACAAGATGGCTACACCTTC. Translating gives CASTRGQDGYTF.

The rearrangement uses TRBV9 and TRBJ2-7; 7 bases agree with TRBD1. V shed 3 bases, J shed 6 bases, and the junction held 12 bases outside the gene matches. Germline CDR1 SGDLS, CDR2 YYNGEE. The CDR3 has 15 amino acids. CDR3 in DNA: TGTGCCAGCAGCGCCCTCCCGGGACAGCTCCGCGAGCAGTACTTC. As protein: CASSALPGQLREQYF.

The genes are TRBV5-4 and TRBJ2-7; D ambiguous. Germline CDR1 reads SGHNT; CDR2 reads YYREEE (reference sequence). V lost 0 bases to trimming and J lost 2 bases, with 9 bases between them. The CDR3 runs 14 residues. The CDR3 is CASSLEEKTYEQYF. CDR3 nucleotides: TGTGCCAGCAGCTTGGAGGAGAAAACCTACGAGCAGTACTTC.

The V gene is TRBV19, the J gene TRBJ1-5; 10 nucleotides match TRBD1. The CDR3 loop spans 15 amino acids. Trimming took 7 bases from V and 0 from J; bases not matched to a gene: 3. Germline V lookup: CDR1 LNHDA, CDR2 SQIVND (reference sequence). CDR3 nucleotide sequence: TGTGCCAGTATCCGACAGGGGGCTAGCAATCAGCCCCAGCATTTT. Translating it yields CASIRQGASNQPQHF.

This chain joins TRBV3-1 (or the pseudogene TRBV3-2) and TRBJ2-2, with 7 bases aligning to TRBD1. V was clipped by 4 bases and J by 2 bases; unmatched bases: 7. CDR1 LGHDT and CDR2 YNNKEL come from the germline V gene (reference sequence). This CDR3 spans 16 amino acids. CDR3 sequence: CASSPQGQLNTGELFF. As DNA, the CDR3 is TGTGCCAGCAGCCCACAGGGACAGCTAAACACCGGGGAGCTGTTTTTT.

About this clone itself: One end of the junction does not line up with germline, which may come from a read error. The CDR3 is CASSLSAGLANTGELFF. The DNA of the CDR3 is TGTGCCAGCAGTTTATCTGCCGGACTAGCGAATACCGGGGAGCTGTTTTTT. This chain connects TRBV27 to TRBJ2-2; 9 positions agree with TRBD2. Germline V gene lookup returns CDR1 MNHEY and CDR2 SMNVEV (reference sequence). The CDR3 length is 17 residues.

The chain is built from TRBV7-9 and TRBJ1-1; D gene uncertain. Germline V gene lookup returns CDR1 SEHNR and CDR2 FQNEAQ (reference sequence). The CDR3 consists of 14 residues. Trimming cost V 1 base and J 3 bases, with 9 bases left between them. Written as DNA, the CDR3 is TGTGCCAGCAGCTTAGACCGATACTACACTGAAGCTTTCTTT. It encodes CASSLDRYYTEAFF.

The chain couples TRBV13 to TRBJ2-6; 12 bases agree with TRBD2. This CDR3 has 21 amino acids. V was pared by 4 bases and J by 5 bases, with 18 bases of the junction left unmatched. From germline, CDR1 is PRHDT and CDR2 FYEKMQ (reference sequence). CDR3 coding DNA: TGTGCCAGCAGCTCCCAAACCCCGGGACTAGCGGGTTCCCTTAGGGCCAACGTCCTGACTTTC. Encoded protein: CASSSQTPGLAGSLRANVLTF.

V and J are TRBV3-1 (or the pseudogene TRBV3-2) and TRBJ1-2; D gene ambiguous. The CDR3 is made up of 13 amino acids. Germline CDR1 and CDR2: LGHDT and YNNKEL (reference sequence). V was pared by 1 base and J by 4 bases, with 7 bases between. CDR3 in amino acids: CASSQVGSYGYTF. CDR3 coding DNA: TGTGCCAGCAGCCAAGTCGGGAGCTATGGCTACACCTTC.